The 12 T cell receptor beta chains in this list originate from one sample, sequenced in a study of persistence of HIV-infected CD4 T cells (dated by TCRdb to between 2020 and 2021). No antigen is known for these receptors. Read against the paper, the sample's treatment or condition label means: suppressive antiretroviral therapy. Cells were stimulated with a pool of overlapping HIV-1 Gag 15-mer peptides at roughly 0.99 ug per peptide per mL. Responding CD4+ T cells were sorted by upregulation of both CD40 ligand and CD69. TCRbeta repertoires were sequenced from genomic DNA with the immunoSEQ hsTCRB assay version 4 in survey mode. In its TCRdb copy, this immuneACCESS table keeps in-frame sequences only and misses some clones. Where compared with another copy, unresolved V genes explain less than half of these, and the others have no known cause. The sample table holds some 30,000 clones, of which 65% to 75% were seen once. About 1.5% of the sample comes from the top ten.

Here the sequenced sample was CD4+ T cells sorted from PBMCs after roughly 18-hour stimulation, taken from a patient who received antiretroviral therapy. The cell subset or site label here, explained by the study, means: CD40L+CD69+ CD4 T cells responding to HIV-1 Gag peptides. The receptors were gathered from an adult man with HIV who was CMV-seropositive.

The rearrangement uses TRBV27 and TRBJ1-5, with a possible D match to TRBD1 (5 bases). Germline V gene lookup returns CDR1 MNHEY and CDR2 SMNVEV (reference sequence). There are 14 residues in the CDR3. Trimming shortened V by 3 bases and J by 4 bases, and 10 bases separated the two germline ends. The CDR3 nucleotides are TGTGCCAGCAGTTTTATCGGGGGAAATCAGCCCCAGCATTTT. Amino acid sequence: CASSFIGGNQPQHF.

This clone has just a few counts. V is TRBV28 and J is TRBJ1-1; D gene unclear. CDR3 length equals 17 residues. Trimming shortened V by 2 bases and J by 0 bases, and 16 bases separated the two germline ends. Looked up from germline, CDR1 is MDHEN and CDR2 is SYDVKM. The CDR3 sequence: CASSLGLITGMNTEAFF. CDR3 DNA sequence: TGTGCCAGCAGTTTAGGCCTCATCACGGGGATGAACACTGAAGCTTTCTTT.

This sequence joins TRBV6-1 and TRBJ2-7, with D tentatively TRBD1 (6 bases). The germline V gene has CDR1 MNHNS and CDR2 SASEGT. V gave up 1 base and J gave up 4 bases, with 17 bases separating them. This CDR3 is built from 16 residues. The CDR3 DNA sequence: TGTGCCAGCAGTGAAGAGGGGGTCGACCCTCGGTACGAGCAGTACTTC. Its translation: CASSEEGVDPRYEQYF.

The V and J genes are TRBV15 and TRBJ1-2; TRBD1 might be the D (6 bases). Germline V gene sequence: CDR1 LNHNV, CDR2 YYDKDF (reference sequence). This CDR3 is 15 amino acids long. The ends were cut back, 4 bases at V and 4 bases at J, with 16 bases in the middle. The CDR3 DNA is TGTGCCACCAGCACTGGAGGGGGGCGCGGCTATGGCTACACCTTC. Protein sequence: CATSTGGGRGYGYTF.

The chain employs TRBV28 and TRBJ2-6; 9 nucleotides line up with TRBD1. This CDR3 region has 16 residues. Per germline, CDR1 MDHEN and CDR2 SYDVKM. V gave up 6 bases and J gave up 2 bases; unmatched junction bases: 5. The CDR3 nucleotides are TGTGCCAGCAGGGGACAGGGAGTAGCTGGGGCCAACGTCCTGACTTTC. The encoded protein is CASRGQGVAGANVLTF.

This chain links TRBV18 with TRBJ2-7, with TRBD2 as a possible D gene (5 bases). The germline V and J ends were trimmed by 6 bases and 1 base, with 13 bases remaining between them. This CDR3 spans 14 amino acids. Germline lookup yields CDR1 KGHSH and CDR2 LQKENI. As DNA, the CDR3 is TGTGCCAGCTCCGATAAGCGGCAGTCCTACGAGCAGTACTTC. Translated: CASSDKRQSYEQYF.

This clone was detected only once. V gene TRBV28 combines with J gene TRBJ1-3, with 10 bases identical to TRBD1. The CDR3 is 17 residues long. Germline-derived CDR1 and CDR2 are MDHEN and SYDVKM. V was pared by 4 bases and J by 4 bases, with 10 bases of the junction left unmatched. The CDR3 DNA reads TGTGCCAGCAGTTCCCGGGACAGGGGCGCTTCAGGAAACACCATATATTTT. Translating it yields CASSSRDRGASGNTIYF.

The chain has TRBV18 and TRBJ2-3; 9 bases line up with TRBD2. This CDR3 comprises 16 residues. Germline lookup yields CDR1 KGHSH and CDR2 LQKENI. The ends lost 3 bases at V and 0 bases at J; junction bases unmatched: 4. CDR3 in amino acids: CASSPLSGGSTDTQYF. CDR3 bases: TGTGCCAGCTCACCGCTTAGCGGGGGCAGCACAGATACGCAGTATTTT. The variable domain in full, completed from reference TRBV18 and TRBJ2-3, reads NAGVMQNPRHLVRRRGQEARLRCSPMKGHSHVYWYRQLPEEGLKFMVYLQKENIIDESGMPKERFSAEFPKEGPSILRIQQVVRGDSAAYFCASSPLSGGSTDTQYFGPGTRLTVL.

The chain recombines TRBV28 with TRBJ1-2, with D unresolved. The length of the CDR3 is 15 residues. Germline V gives CDR1 MDHEN, CDR2 SYDVKM. V lost 3 bases and J lost 6, with 17 bases in between. The CDR3 reads CASSLAGPSFHGYTF. The CDR3 DNA sequence: TGTGCCAGCAGTTTGGCAGGCCCCTCCTTTCATGGCTACACCTTC.

V and J are TRBV7-3 and TRBJ1-2; D remains ambiguous. The CDR3 contains 13 residues. The V end was cut by 0 bases, the J end by 6 bases, with 8 bases between. Germline assignment: CDR1 SGHTA and CDR2 FQGTGA. CDR3 in amino acids: CASSLTGNDGYTF. The DNA for the CDR3 is TGTGCCAGCAGCTTAACAGGGAACGATGGCTACACCTTC.

The chain employs TRBV5-6 and TRBJ2-7, with D hard to call. V was trimmed by 0 bases and J by 4 bases, leaving 20 bases between them. CDR1 and CDR2 (germline): SGHDT, YYEEEE. The CDR3 spans 17 residues. The CDR3 coding sequence is TGTGCCAGCAGCTTGGCGAGGTACAGTGAAAAATTTTACGAGCAGTACTTC. Amino acid sequence: CASSLARYSEKFYEQYF.

The CDR3 sequence: CASSLRQGGSPLHF. For the CDR3, the DNA is TGTGCCAGCAGTCTTAGACAGGGCGGTTCACCCCTCCACTTT. The chain links TRBV6-5 to TRBJ1-6; 7 bases are a match to TRBD1. Germline V lookup: CDR1 MNHEY, CDR2 SVGAGI. There are 14 residues in the CDR3. Losses at the gene ends were 5 bases for V and 9 bases for J; bases not matched to a gene: 7.